These 9 T cell receptor beta chains came from one sample sequenced in a study of blood T cell repertoires in COVID-19. TCRdb keeps only in-frame clones here, not all; method: immunoSEQ multiplex PCR. Of around 60,000 clones listed, around 92% are singletons. Sequenced input: peripheral blood. These receptors came from a man aged 50-60 years with active COVID-19.

This chain links TRBV6-1 with TRBJ1-2; the match to TRBD1 covers 10 bases. J lost 7 bases, V lost 2 bases, and 7 bases had no gene match. Germline CDR1 is MNHNS and CDR2 is SASEGT. This CDR3 spans 15 amino acids. CDR3 sequence reads: CASSEPGTGAFGYTF. The CDR3 bases are TGTGCCAGCAGTGAACCCGGGACAGGGGCGTTTGGCTACACCTTC.

This chain links TRBV30 with TRBJ1-6; TRBD1 agrees at 8 bases. Germline lookup yields CDR1 GTSNPN and CDR2 SVGIG (reference sequence). Unmatched junction bases numbered 4, after V lost 2 bases and J lost 7 bases. This CDR3 comprises 14 residues. The CDR3 nucleotides are TGTGCCTGGAGTATCGCAGGGGGCAATTCACCCCTCCACTTT. Translated, it gives CAWSIAGGNSPLHF. Based on the CDR3 plus reference TRBV30 and TRBJ1-6, the full variable domain is SQTIHQWPATLVQPVGSPLSLECTVEGTSNPNLYWYRQAAGRGLQLLFYSVGIGQISSEVPQNLSASRPQDRQFILSSKKLLLSDSGFYLCAWSIAGGNSPLHFGNGTRLTVT.

The rearrangement joins TRBV10-1 to TRBJ2-3; TRBD2 aligns across 10 bases. The J segment lost 3 bases and the V segment lost 5 bases, leaving 5 bases of the junction unmatched. The CDR3 runs to 15 residues. Looked up from germline, CDR1 is WNHNN and CDR2 is SYGVQD (reference sequence). The CDR3 here is CASSPAGGPTDTQYF. CDR3 sequence (DNA): TGCGCCAGCAGTCCAGCGGGAGGGCCAACAGATACGCAGTATTTT.

The CDR3, as DNA: TGTGCCAGCAGCTCCGCCGGGGGTAGCGGGCTTAATGAGCAGTTCTTC. Translated: CASSSAGGSGLNEQFF. The rearrangement links TRBV11-2 to TRBJ2-1; 7 bases are shared with TRBD2. The V and J ends lost 4 bases and 7 bases, in that order; junction bases with no gene match: 13. The germline gives CDR1 SGHAT, CDR2 FQNNGV. This CDR3 has 16 amino acids. Supplemented by reference TRBV11-2 and TRBJ2-1, the full variable domain reads EAGVAQSPRYKIIEKRQSVAFWCNPISGHATLYWYQQILGQGPKLLIQFQNNGVVDDSQLPKDRFSAERLKGVDSTLKIQPAKLEDSAVYLCASSSAGGSGLNEQFFGPGTRLTVL.

The chain links TRBV7-2 to TRBJ1-2; D is ambiguous. The CDR3 is 13 amino acids. Germline CDR1 SGHTA, CDR2 FQGNSA. The V end was cut by 2 bases, the J end by 8 bases, with 12 bases between. The CDR3 reads CASSLLYGVGYTF. The CDR3 DNA is TGTGCCAGCAGCTTATTATACGGGGTAGGCTACACCTTC. Full variable domain (rest looked up from reference TRBV7-2 and TRBJ1-2): GAGVSQSPSNKVTEKGKDVELRCDPISGHTALYWYRQSLGQGLEFLIYFQGNSAPDKSGLPSDRFSAERTGGSVSTLTIQRTQQEDSAVYLCASSLLYGVGYTFGSGTRLTVV.

This clone occurred once. This rearrangement joins TRBV19 to TRBJ1-2; D is perhaps TRBD1 (6 bases). Trimming took 6 bases from V and 8 from J, leaving 13 bases between them. This CDR3 spans 12 amino acids. Germline V gene data show CDR1 as LNHDA and CDR2 as SQIVND (reference sequence). The CDR3 DNA follows: TGTGCCAGTAGATCAGGGGATGAGGGCTACACCTTC. Translation gives CASRSGDEGYTF.

The V call is TRBV9, the J call TRBJ2-2; D possibly corresponds to TRBD2 (5 bases). Deletions cut 0 bases from V and 3 bases from J, with 9 bases between. The CDR3 length is 15 residues. Germline V gives CDR1 SGDLS, CDR2 YYNGEE. The CDR3: CASSVVPADTGELFF. As DNA, the CDR3 is TGTGCCAGCAGCGTAGTTCCAGCGGACACCGGGGAGCTGTTTTTT.

This chain connects TRBV7-5 to TRBJ1-2; the table's D call, TRBD1, has no DNA check behind it. TRBV7-5 is designated a pseudogene. The CDR3 has 14 amino acids. CDR3 nucleotides: TGTGTCAGAAGCTTTGACCGGGACAATTATGGCTACACCTTC. This encodes CVRSFDRDNYGYTF.

The chain is built from TRBV28 and TRBJ1-4; the D gene is possibly TRBD1 (6 bases). CDR1 MDHEN and CDR2 SYDVKM come from the germline V gene. This CDR3 has 12 amino acids. The V end was cut by 2 bases, the J end by 13 bases, with 11 bases between. Written as DNA, the CDR3 is TGTGCCAGCAGTTTAGGGTCAGGGGCACTGTTTTTT. Protein sequence: CASSLGSGALFF.